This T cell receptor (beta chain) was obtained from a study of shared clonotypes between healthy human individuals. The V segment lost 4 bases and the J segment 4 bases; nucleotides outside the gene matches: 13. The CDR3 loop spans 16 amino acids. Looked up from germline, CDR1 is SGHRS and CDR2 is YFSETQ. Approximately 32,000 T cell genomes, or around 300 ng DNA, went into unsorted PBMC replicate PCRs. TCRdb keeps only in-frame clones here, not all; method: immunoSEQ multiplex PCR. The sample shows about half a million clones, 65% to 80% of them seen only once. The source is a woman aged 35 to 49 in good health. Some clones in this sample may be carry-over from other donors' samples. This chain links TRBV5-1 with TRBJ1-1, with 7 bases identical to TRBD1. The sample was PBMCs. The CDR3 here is CASSTGNSGGGTEAFF. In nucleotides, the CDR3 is TGCGCCAGCAGCACGGGTAACTCAGGGGGTGGCACTGAAGCTTTCTTT. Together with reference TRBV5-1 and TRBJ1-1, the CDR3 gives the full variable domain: KAGVTQTPRYLIKTRGQQVTLSCSPISGHRSVSWYQQTPGQGLQFLFEYFSETQRNKGNFPGRFSGRQFSNSRSEMNVSTLELGDSALYLCASSTGNSGGGTEAFFGQGTRLTVV.